This T cell receptor (beta chain) was sequenced during a study of T cell responses to AZD1222 COVID-19 vaccine. Per the germline V gene, CDR1 is SGHDT and CDR2 is YYEEEE. The CDR3 extends over 15 amino acids. The V end was cut by 0 bases, the J end by 1 base, with 11 bases between. TCRdb's table, derived via immunoSEQ multiplex PCR, lists solely in-frame clones and lacks some. The sample contains about 77,000 clones, 92% of which appear only once. The source of this sequence is an adult who received the AZD1222 COVID-19 vaccine. The V and J genes are TRBV5-6 and TRBJ2-7, with D possibly TRBD2 on 6 matching bases. The material sequenced was peripheral blood, taken 28 days after the second AZD1222 dose. CDR3 DNA sequence: TGTGCCAGCAGCTTGGAAAGCGGGCCATCCTACGAGCAGTACTTC. As protein: CASSLESGPSYEQYF.